What follows are 14 T cell receptor beta chains derived from one specimen sequenced in a study of blood T cell repertoires in COVID-19. Sequenced by immunoSEQ multiplex PCR; TCRdb stores in-frame clones only, minus some. The table includes approximately 50,000 clones, around 90% detected once. The sample taken for sequencing was peripheral blood. These receptor sequences come from a man between 50 and 59 years old with active COVID-19.

This chain joins TRBV28 and TRBJ2-5; 7 nucleotides match TRBD1. Trimming removed 4 bases from V and 5 bases from J; junction bases left unmatched: 4. This CDR3 is 13 amino acids long. Looked up from germline, CDR1 is MDHEN and CDR2 is SYDVKM. The CDR3 DNA follows: TGTGCCAGCAGTTCTTACAGGGGTGAGACCCAGTACTTC. Translating it yields CASSSYRGETQYF.

The J gene is TRBJ2-5, the V gene TRBV5-4, with D unresolved. Germline CDR1 and CDR2: SGHNT and YYREEE (reference sequence). Trimming stripped 0 bases from V and 1 base from J, with 7 bases between. The CDR3 spans 14 residues. CDR3 nucleotides: TGTGCCAGCAGCTTGGTTACAGTCCAAGAGACCCAGTACTTC. Its protein product is CASSLVTVQETQYF. The whole variable domain, remainder taken from reference TRBV5-4 and TRBJ2-5, is ETGVTQSPTHLIKTRGQQVTLRCSSQSGHNTVSWYQQALGQGPQFIFQYYREEENGRGNFPPRFSGLQFPNYSSELNVNALELDDSALYLCASSLVTVQETQYFGPGTRLLVL.

The chain employs TRBV27 and TRBJ2-3; 9 nucleotides agree with TRBD2. CDR3 length: 15 residues. CDR1 and CDR2 from the germline V gene are MNHEY and SMNVEV (reference sequence). V was pared by 2 bases and J by 0 bases, with 0 bases of the junction left unmatched. CDR3 residues: CASSLLAGSTDTQYF. For the CDR3, the DNA is TGTGCCAGCAGTTTACTAGCGGGGAGCACAGATACGCAGTATTTT.

The chain employs TRBV19 and TRBJ2-1; TRBD2 agrees at 8 bases. This CDR3 region has 14 residues. V lost 3 bases to trimming and J lost 9 bases; unmatched junction nucleotides: 7. Germline loops: CDR1 LNHDA, CDR2 SQIVND (reference sequence). In DNA, the CDR3 is TGTGCCAGTAGTATTGGAGCGGGAGTTGTTGAGCAGTTCTTC. Amino acids: CASSIGAGVVEQFF.

This sequence joins TRBV7-2 and TRBJ2-7, with 10 bases lining up with TRBD1. V lost 5 bases, J lost 0 bases, and 7 bases stayed unmatched. The CDR3 runs 16 residues. The germline CDR1 and CDR2 sequences are SGHTA and FQGNSA. The CDR3 sequence is CASSPSTGGYSYEQYF. Here the CDR3 DNA reads TGTGCCAGCAGCCCATCGACAGGGGGCTACTCCTACGAGCAGTACTTC.

The gene calls are TRBV12-3 or TRBV12-4 and TRBJ1-3, with D unresolved. V shed 5 bases and J shed 3 bases, with 2 bases lying between them. This CDR3 region has 11 residues. This CDR3 is CASSRGNTIYF. The CDR3 region has the DNA TGTGCCAGCAGTCGTGGAAACACCATATATTTT.

This chain joins TRBV7-2 and TRBJ2-7; 7 nucleotides match TRBD2. The CDR3 is made up of 16 amino acids. Germline V gene sequence: CDR1 SGHTA, CDR2 FQGNSA. V dropped 1 base and J dropped 0; count of bases not matched to a gene: 6. The CDR3 reads CASSLGRGGGSYEQYF. CDR3 DNA sequence: TGTGCCAGCAGCTTAGGTAGGGGCGGGGGCTCCTACGAGCAGTACTTC.

In the case of this clone: At one of its ends the junction is not consistent with the germline gene, which may arise from a read error. The V gene is TRBV6-2 or TRBV6-3, the J gene TRBJ1-5; D call uncertain. CDR3 length: 16 residues. Germline assignment: CDR1 MNHEY and CDR2 SVGEGT. This chain's CDR3 is CVSSWRADSSNQPQHF. CDR3 in DNA: TGTGTCAGCAGTTGGCGGGCGGATTCCAGCAATCAGCCCCAGCATTTT.

This rearrangement joins TRBV24-1 to TRBJ2-7; D gene ambiguous. Trimming took 3 bases from V and 3 from J, leaving 8 bases between them. CDR1 and CDR2 from the germline V gene are KGHDR and SFDVKD. The CDR3 totals 13 residues. CDR3 in amino acids: CATSDSEDYEQYF. The CDR3 bases are TGTGCCACCAGTGATAGCGAAGACTACGAGCAGTACTTC.

This sequence joins TRBV4-3 and TRBJ1-1, with D hard to call. CDR1 and CDR2 (germline): LGHNA, YSLEER. CDR3 length: 13 amino acids. Trimming shortened V by 5 bases and J by 1 base, and 8 bases separated the two germline ends. This CDR3 reads CASSEYWNTEAFF. Here the CDR3 DNA reads TGCGCCAGCAGCGAGTACTGGAACACTGAAGCTTTCTTT.

The chain is built from TRBV12-3 or TRBV12-4 and TRBJ2-3; 9 bases are shared with TRBD2. V trimming: 6 bases; J trimming: 3 bases; junction bases outside the gene matches: 1. This CDR3 comprises 13 residues. DNA of the CDR3: TGTGCCAGCAGGCTAGCGGGGACAGATACGCAGTATTTT. Protein product: CASRLAGTDTQYF.

This chain connects TRBV5-1 to TRBJ1-6, with D perhaps matching TRBD1 (6 bases). CDR3 size: 15 residues. The germline CDR1 and CDR2 sequences are SGHRS and YFSETQ. Trimming left V 0 bases short and J 8 bases short, with 12 bases between. The CDR3 here is CASSLVPGVDSPLHF. Here the CDR3 DNA reads TGCGCCAGCAGCTTGGTTCCAGGGGTTGATTCACCCCTCCACTTT.

V is TRBV5-6 and J is TRBJ2-5; D perhaps matches TRBD2 (6 bases). CDR1 and CDR2 (germline): SGHDT, YYEEEE. V was cut by 3 bases and J by 3 bases, with 15 bases left in between. The CDR3 runs 15 residues. CDR3 residues: CASSSPGTPEETQYF. CDR3 DNA: TGTGCCAGCAGCTCCCCCGGGACTCCCGAAGAGACCCAGTACTTC.

The rearrangement joins TRBV5-5 to TRBJ1-2, with 10 bases aligning to TRBD1. Germline loops: CDR1 SGHKS, CDR2 YYEKEE (reference sequence). The length of the CDR3 is 16 residues. After removal of 0 bases from V and 2 bases from J, the junction contained 4 bases not matched to a gene. For the CDR3, the DNA is TGTGCCAGCAGCTTGGACCCGGGACAGGGGAACTATGGCTACACCTTC. It is translated as CASSLDPGQGNYGYTF. Looking up the rest from reference TRBV5-5 and TRBJ1-2 gives the full variable domain: DAGVTQSPTHLIKTRGQQVTLRCSPISGHKSVSWYQQVLGQGPQFIFQYYEKEERGRGNFPDRFSARQFPNYSSELNVNALLLGDSALYLCASSLDPGQGNYGYTFGSGTRLTVV.